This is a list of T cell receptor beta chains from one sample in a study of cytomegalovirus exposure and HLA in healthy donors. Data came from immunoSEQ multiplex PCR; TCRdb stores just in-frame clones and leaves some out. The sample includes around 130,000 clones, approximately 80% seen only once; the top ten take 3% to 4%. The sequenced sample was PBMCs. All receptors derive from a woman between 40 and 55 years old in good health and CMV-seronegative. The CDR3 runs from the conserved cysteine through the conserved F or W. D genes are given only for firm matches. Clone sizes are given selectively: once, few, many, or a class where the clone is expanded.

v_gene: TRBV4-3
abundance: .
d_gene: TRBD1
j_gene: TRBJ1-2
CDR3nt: TGCGCCAGCAGCCCCGGGACAGGGTCGGCCTATGGCTACACCTTC
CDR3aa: CASSPGTGSAYGYTF

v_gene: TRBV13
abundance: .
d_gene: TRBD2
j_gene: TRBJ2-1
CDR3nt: TGTGCCAGCAGCTCCCACGGGGGGGAGCAGTTCTTC
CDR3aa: CASSSHGGEQFF

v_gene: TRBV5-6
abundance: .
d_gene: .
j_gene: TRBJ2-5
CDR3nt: TGTGCCAGCAGCTTGGGCCCTCCTTTTAGGGGAGAGACCCAGTACTTC
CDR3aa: CASSLGPPFRGETQYF

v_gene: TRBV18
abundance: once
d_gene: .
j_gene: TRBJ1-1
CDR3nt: TGTGCCAGCTCACGAGACAAGAACACTGAAGCTTTCTTT
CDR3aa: CASSRDKNTEAFF

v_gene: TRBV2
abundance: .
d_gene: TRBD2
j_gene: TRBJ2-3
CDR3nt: TGTGCCAGCGGGGGGACTAGCGGGACCGGGGATACGCAGTATTTT
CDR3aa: CASGGTSGTGDTQYF

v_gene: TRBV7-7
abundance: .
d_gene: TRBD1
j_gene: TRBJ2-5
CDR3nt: TGTGCTAGCAGCCCCGGGACAGGGGCGGAGACCCAGTACTTC
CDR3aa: CASSPGTGAETQYF

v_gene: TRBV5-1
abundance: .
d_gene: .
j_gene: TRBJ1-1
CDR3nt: TGCGCCAGCAGCTTGGACAGCTTCGGGGGCACTGAAGCTTTCTTT
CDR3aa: CASSLDSFGGTEAFF

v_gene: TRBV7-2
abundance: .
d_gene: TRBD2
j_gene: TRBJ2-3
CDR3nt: TGTGCCAGCAGCTTAGGGGGTCGGGGGGACACAGATACGCAGTATTTT
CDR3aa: CASSLGGRGDTDTQYF

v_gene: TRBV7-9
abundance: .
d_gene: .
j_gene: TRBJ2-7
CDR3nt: TGTGCCAGCAGCTTAAGGGAGGACGAGCAGTACTTC
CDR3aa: CASSLREDEQYF

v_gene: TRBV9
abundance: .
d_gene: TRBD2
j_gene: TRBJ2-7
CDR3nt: TGTGCCAGCAGCCCCCGTAGCGGGGGGAGCTCCTACGAGCAGTACTTC
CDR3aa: CASSPRSGGSSYEQYF

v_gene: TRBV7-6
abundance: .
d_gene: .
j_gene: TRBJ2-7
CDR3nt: TGTGCCAGCAGCTTAGTGGCTAGCGAGGTTCCCCCTCTGGGAGAGCAGTACTTC
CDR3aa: CASSLVASEVPPLGEQYF

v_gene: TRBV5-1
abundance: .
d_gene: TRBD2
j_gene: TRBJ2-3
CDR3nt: TGCGCCAGCAGCTTGGCCGGGACTAGCGGGAGGGCAGATACGCAGTATTTT
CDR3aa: CASSLAGTSGRADTQYF

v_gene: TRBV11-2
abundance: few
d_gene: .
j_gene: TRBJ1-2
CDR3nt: TGTGCCAGCAGCTTCGGACAGAACTATGGCTACACCTTC
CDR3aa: CASSFGQNYGYTF

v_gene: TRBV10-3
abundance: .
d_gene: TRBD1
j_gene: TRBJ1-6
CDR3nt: TGTGCCATCAGTACAGGGGGCTCACCCCTCCACTTT
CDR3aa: CAISTGGSPLHF

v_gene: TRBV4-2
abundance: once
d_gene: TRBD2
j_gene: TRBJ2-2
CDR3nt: TGTGCCAGCAGCTCCCGGACTAGCGGGGTCACCGGGGAGCTGTTTTTT
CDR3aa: CASSSRTSGVTGELFF

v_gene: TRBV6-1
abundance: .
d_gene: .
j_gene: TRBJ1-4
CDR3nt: TGTGCCAGCCGGGGTTTAGGTGAAAAACTGTTTTTT
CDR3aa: CASRGLGEKLFF

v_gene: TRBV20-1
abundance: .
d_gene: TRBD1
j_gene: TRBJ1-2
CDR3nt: TGCAGGGGACAGGGGTACTATGGCTACACCTTC
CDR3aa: CRGQGYYGYTF

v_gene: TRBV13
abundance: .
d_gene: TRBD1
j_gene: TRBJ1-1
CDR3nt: TGTGCCAGCAGCTTCAGAGACTGGACAGGGGATCCCCCAGCGGCTGGTGAAGCTTTCTTT
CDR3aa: CASSFRDWTGDPPAAGEAFF

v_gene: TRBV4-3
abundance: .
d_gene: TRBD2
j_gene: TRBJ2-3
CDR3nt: TGCGCCAGCAGCCAAGCATGGCTAGCGGACCTATCCGATACGCAGTATTTT
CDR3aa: CASSQAWLADLSDTQYF

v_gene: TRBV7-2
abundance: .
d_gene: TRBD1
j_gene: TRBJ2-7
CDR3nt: TGTGCCAGCAGCGTCCGGGACAGGGGGTACGAGCAGTACTTC
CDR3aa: CASSVRDRGYEQYF

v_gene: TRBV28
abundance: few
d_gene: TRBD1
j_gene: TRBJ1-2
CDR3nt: TGTGCCAGCACCTCAGGGGGCTTGAACTATGGCTACACCTTC
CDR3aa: CASTSGGLNYGYTF

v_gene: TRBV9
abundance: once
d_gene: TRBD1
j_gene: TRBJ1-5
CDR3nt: TGTGCCAGCAGCGTTGGGACAGAAGGCAATCAGCCCCAGCATTTT
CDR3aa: CASSVGTEGNQPQHF

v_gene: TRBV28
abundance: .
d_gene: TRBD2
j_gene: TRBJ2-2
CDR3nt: TGTGCCAGCAGTTTATGGGGACTAGCGGGAGGGCCCGGGGAGCTGTTTTTT
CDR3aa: CASSLWGLAGGPGELFF

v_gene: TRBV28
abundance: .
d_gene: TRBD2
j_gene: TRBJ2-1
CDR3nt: TGTGCCAGCAGTTTGCCTAGCGGCCCCTACAATGAGCAGTTCTTC
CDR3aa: CASSLPSGPYNEQFF

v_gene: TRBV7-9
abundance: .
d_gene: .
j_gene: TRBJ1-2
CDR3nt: TGTGCCAGCAGCCCTATTATAGACAGCCGCTACACCTTC
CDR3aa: CASSPIIDSRYTF

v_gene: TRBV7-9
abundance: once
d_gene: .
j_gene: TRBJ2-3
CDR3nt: TGTGCCAGCAGCTACATCCCGGGGTACACTAGCACAGATACGCAGTATTTT
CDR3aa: CASSYIPGYTSTDTQYF

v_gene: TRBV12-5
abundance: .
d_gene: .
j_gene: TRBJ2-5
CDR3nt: TGTGCTAGTGGTATGGGGGGCGGGACCCAGTACTTC
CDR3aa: CASGMGGGTQYF

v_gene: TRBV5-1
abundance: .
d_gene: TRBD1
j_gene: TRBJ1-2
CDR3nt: TGCGCCAGCAGCTCCCGGACAGGGGACCAAAAATATGGCTACACCTTC
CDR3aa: CASSSRTGDQKYGYTF

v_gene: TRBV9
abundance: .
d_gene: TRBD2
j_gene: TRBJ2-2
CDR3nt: TGTGCCAGCAGCGTAGGAGGCGGGGGGCCCTTGAACACCGGGGAGCTGTTTTTT
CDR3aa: CASSVGGGGPLNTGELFF

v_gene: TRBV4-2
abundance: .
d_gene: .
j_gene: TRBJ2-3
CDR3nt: TGTGCCAGCAGCCAAGATACCGGTACGGGGCAGTATTTT
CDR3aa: CASSQDTGTGQYF

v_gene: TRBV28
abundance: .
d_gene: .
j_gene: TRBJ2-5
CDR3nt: TGTGCCAGCAGTTCGGGCCCACGGGGGACCCAGTACTTC
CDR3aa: CASSSGPRGTQYF

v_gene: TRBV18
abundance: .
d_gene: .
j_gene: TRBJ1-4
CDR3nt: TGTGCCAGCTCACCAACAGCTTCTAATGAAAAACTGTTTTTT
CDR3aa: CASSPTASNEKLFF

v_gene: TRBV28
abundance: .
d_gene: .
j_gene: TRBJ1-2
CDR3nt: TGTGCCAGCAGTTTGACAGGCCGGATAACCTATGGCTACACCTTC
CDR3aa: CASSLTGRITYGYTF

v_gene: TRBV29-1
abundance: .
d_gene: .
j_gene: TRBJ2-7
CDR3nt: TGCAGCGGGGTGGACAGCTCCTACGAGCAGTACTTC
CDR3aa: CSGVDSSYEQYF

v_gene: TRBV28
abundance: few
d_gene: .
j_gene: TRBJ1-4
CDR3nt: TGTGCCAGCAGTTTAGCGCAGGGTTGGGAAAAACTGTTTTTT
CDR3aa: CASSLAQGWEKLFF

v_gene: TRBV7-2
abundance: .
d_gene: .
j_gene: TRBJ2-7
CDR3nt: TGTGCCAGCAGCTTACCCTCCTACGAGCAGTACTTC
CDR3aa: CASSLPSYEQYF

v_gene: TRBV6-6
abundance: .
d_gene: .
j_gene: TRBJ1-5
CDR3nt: TGTGCCAGCACCACCACAGGGAGGGGTGGCAATCAGCCCCAGCATTTT
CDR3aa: CASTTTGRGGNQPQHF

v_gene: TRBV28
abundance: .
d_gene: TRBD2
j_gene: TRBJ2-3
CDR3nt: TGTGCCAGCAGTTCTCCAGCGGGAGGGCCGAATACGCAGTATTTT
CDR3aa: CASSSPAGGPNTQYF

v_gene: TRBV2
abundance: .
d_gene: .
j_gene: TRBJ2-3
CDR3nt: TGTGCCAGCAATTGGCGAGGGATCGCGGATACGCAGTATTTT
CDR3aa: CASNWRGIADTQYF

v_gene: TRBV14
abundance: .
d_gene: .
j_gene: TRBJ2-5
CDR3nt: TGTGCCAGCAGCCAATCCAGGCGTCCGCAAGAGACCCAGTACTTC
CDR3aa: CASSQSRRPQETQYF

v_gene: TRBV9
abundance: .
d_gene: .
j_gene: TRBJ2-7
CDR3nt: TGTGCCAGCAGCGTAGCTTTCGACGAGCAGTACTTC
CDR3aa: CASSVAFDEQYF

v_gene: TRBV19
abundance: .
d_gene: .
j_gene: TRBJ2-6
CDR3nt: TGTGCCAGTAGTATTATGGACACCGAAAGCTCTGGGGCCAACGTCCTGACTTTC
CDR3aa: CASSIMDTESSGANVLTF

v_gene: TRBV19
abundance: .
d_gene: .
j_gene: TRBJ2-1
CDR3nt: TGTGCCAGTCATCAGGGCTGGTACAATGAGCAGTTCTTC
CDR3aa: CASHQGWYNEQFF

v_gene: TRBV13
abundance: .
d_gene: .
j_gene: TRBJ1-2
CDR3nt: TGTGCCAGCAGCTTAGGCTCCCATTCTATGGCGGCGGGAGATGGCTACACCTTC
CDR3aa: CASSLGSHSMAAGDGYTF